These T cell receptor beta chains were read from a single sample in a study of T cell responses to AZD1222 COVID-19 vaccine. TCRdb's table, derived via immunoSEQ multiplex PCR, lists solely in-frame clones and lacks some. The top ten clones hold 2% to 2.5% of a sample with 90,000 to 130,000 clones, around 90% of them seen once. The sample in question was peripheral blood, obtained 28 days after the second AZD1222 dose. These TCRs come from an adult who received the AZD1222 COVID-19 vaccine. The CDR3 runs from the conserved cysteine through the conserved F or W. D genes are given only for firm matches. Size tells how often a clone was seen (once, few, many) or the class of an expanded clone, and some rows leave it out.

abundance,j_gene,v_gene,d_gene,CDR3aa,CDR3nt
.,TRBJ1-2,TRBV7-2,TRBD1,CASSAGQGYGYTF,TGTGCCAGCAGCGCAGGACAGGGGTATGGCTACACCTTC
.,TRBJ2-3,TRBV14,.,CASNQFSVADTQYF,TGTGCCAGCAACCAATTTTCCGTAGCAGATACGCAGTATTTT
.,TRBJ2-2,TRBV7-9,.,CASSIDTGELFF,TGTGCCAGCAGTATCGACACCGGGGAGCTGTTTTTT
.,TRBJ1-4,TRBV15,TRBD1,CATSATGGGRREKLFF,TGTGCCACCAGCGCTACGGGAGGGGGCAGGCGAGAAAAACTGTTTTTT
.,TRBJ1-6,TRBV28,.,CASTPPRGPLHF,TGTGCCAGCACTCCTCCCAGGGGTCCCCTCCACTTT
.,TRBJ2-5,TRBV6-2/TRBV6-3,.,CASSPLTFQETQYF,TGTGCCAGCAGCCCCCTGACTTTCCAAGAGACCCAGTACTTC
.,TRBJ1-2,TRBV10-3,.,CAISASGGGDGYTF,TGTGCCATCAGTGCGTCCGGGGGCGGGGATGGCTACACCTTC
.,TRBJ2-7,TRBV9,TRBD1,CASSGSGTGSHYEQYF,TGTGCCAGCAGCGGCTCCGGGACAGGGTCTCACTACGAGCAGTACTTC
.,TRBJ2-7,TRBV30,TRBD1,CACLGTGRTYEQYF,TGTGCCTGCCTCGGGACAGGGAGGACCTACGAGCAGTACTTC
.,TRBJ2-7,TRBV6-2/TRBV6-3,TRBD2,CASSFLAGSPYEQYF,TGTGCCAGCAGTTTTCTAGCGGGGAGCCCATACGAGCAGTACTTC
few,TRBJ2-7,TRBV25-1,.,CASSPKDRPSYEQYF,TGTGCCAGCAGTCCTAAAGACAGACCCTCCTACGAGCAGTACTTC
.,TRBJ2-3,TRBV5-4,.,CASSLGGPSTDTQYF,TGTGCCAGCAGCTTGGGAGGACCTAGCACAGATACGCAGTATTTT
.,TRBJ2-3,TRBV27,.,CASSYSLASTDTQYF,TGTGCCAGCAGTTATTCACTAGCCAGCACAGATACGCAGTATTTT
.,TRBJ1-1,TRBV28,.,CASISLRGGNTEAFF,TGTGCCAGCATCTCCTTGAGGGGAGGGAACACTGAAGCTTTCTTT
.,TRBJ2-7,TRBV2,TRBD1,CASSGTGNYYEQYF,TGTGCCAGCAGTGGGACAGGTAACTACTACGAGCAGTACTTC
.,TRBJ2-7,TRBV10-1,.,CASSESAGVPYEQYF,TGCGCCAGCAGTGAGTCGGCAGGGGTCCCCTACGAGCAGTACTTC
.,TRBJ2-3,TRBV5-5,.,CASSLWSGTDTQYF,TGTGCCAGCAGCTTGTGGTCAGGCACAGATACGCAGTATTTT
.,TRBJ1-2,TRBV5-4,TRBD1,CASSETGVYGYTF,TGTGCCAGCAGCGAGACAGGGGTCTATGGCTACACCTTC
.,TRBJ2-6,TRBV7-2,.,CASSSPSRANVLTF,TGTGCCAGCAGCTCCCCCAGTAGGGCCAACGTCCTGACTTTC
.,TRBJ1-1,TRBV7-2,.,CASSLEGGGSINTEAFF,TGTGCCAGCAGCTTAGAGGGTGGGGGCAGTATTAACACTGAAGCTTTCTTT
.,TRBJ1-1,TRBV14,.,CASQGVFASEAFF,TGTGCCAGCCAAGGGGTTTTTGCCTCTGAAGCTTTCTTT
.,TRBJ1-1,TRBV9,.,CASSGTPNTEAFF,TGTGCCAGCAGCGGTACCCCGAACACTGAAGCTTTCTTT
once,TRBJ2-7,TRBV4-3,TRBD2,CASSHSLAGVRDEQYF,TGCGCCAGCAGCCATTCCCTAGCGGGGGTCCGGGACGAGCAGTACTTC
.,TRBJ2-6,TRBV4-3,.,CASSQYLGSGANVLTF,TGCGCCAGCAGCCAATACCTGGGCTCTGGGGCCAACGTCCTGACTTTC
.,TRBJ2-3,TRBV9,TRBD2,CASSVAAGGPTDTQYF,TGTGCCAGCAGCGTAGCAGCGGGGGGACCCACAGATACGCAGTATTTT
.,TRBJ2-3,TRBV11-1,.,CASSFGQGGTDTQYF,TGTGCCAGCAGCTTCGGCCAAGGAGGTACAGATACGCAGTATTTT
.,TRBJ2-5,TRBV19,.,CASSTMASQETQYF,TGTGCCAGTAGTACGATGGCTAGTCAAGAGACCCAGTACTTC
.,TRBJ1-6,TRBV2,.,CASSDLPATLHF,TGTGCCAGCAGTGATTTACCCGCTACCCTCCACTTT
.,TRBJ1-1,TRBV5-5,.,CASSPLVAIEAFF,TGTGCCAGCAGCCCTCTAGTAGCAATTGAAGCTTTCTTT
.,TRBJ2-7,TRBV5-1,TRBD1,CASNRGQGSVYEQYF,TGCGCCAGCAACAGAGGACAGGGGTCGGTCTACGAGCAGTACTTC
.,TRBJ2-7,TRBV4-1,.,CASSQEVAYYEQYF,TGCGCCAGCAGCCAAGAGGTCGCATACTACGAGCAGTACTTC
few,TRBJ2-5,TRBV11-2,TRBD1,CASSGQGEETQYF,TGTGCCAGCAGCGGACAGGGTGAAGAGACCCAGTACTTC
.,TRBJ1-1,TRBV20-1,.,CSASPGGSF,TGCAGTGCTAGTCCGGGGGGTTCCTTT
.,TRBJ2-3,TRBV3-1/TRBV3-2,TRBD2,CASSPSGGGDTQYF,TGTGCCAGCTCGCCTAGCGGGGGGGGCGATACGCAGTATTTT
.,TRBJ2-7,TRBV11-3,TRBD2,CASSLVGLESEQYF,TGTGCCAGCAGCTTAGTGGGACTAGAGAGCGAGCAGTACTTC
.,TRBJ2-5,TRBV7-9,.,CASSLRGRRIETQYF,TGTGCCAGCAGCCTACGAGGGCGACGGATAGAGACCCAGTACTTC
.,TRBJ1-1,TRBV19,.,CASSIVQVQTEAFF,TGTGCCAGTAGTATAGTCCAGGTACAGACTGAAGCTTTCTTT
few,TRBJ1-5,TRBV9,.,CADGRRQPQHF,TGTGCCGATGGGCGAAGGCAGCCCCAGCATTTT
few,TRBJ2-5,TRBV29-1,TRBD1,CSVDGTGDWTQYF,TGCAGCGTTGACGGGACAGGGGACTGGACCCAGTACTTC
.,TRBJ2-3,TRBV5-1,TRBD2,CASSLAWRLALNTQYF,TGCGCCAGCAGCTTGGCCTGGAGACTAGCGTTGAATACGCAGTATTTT
once,TRBJ2-7,TRBV9,TRBD1,CASSVEPGGPYEQYF,TGTGCCAGCAGCGTAGAGCCAGGGGGTCCCTACGAGCAGTACTTC
.,TRBJ2-2,TRBV10-1,.,CASSDSHPQVLSLTGELFF,TGCGCCAGCAGTGATAGCCACCCCCAAGTACTATCCCTAACCGGGGAGCTGTTTTTT
.,TRBJ1-2,TRBV19,TRBD1,CATYGGQGYGYTF,TGTGCCACTTACGGGGGACAGGGGTATGGCTACACCTTC
.,TRBJ2-1,TRBV28,.,CASSRPQTGTSYNEQFF,TGTGCCAGCAGCCGTCCCCAAACCGGGACATCGTACAATGAGCAGTTCTTC
.,TRBJ1-4,TRBV4-1,TRBD1,CASSQVWTGGEKLFF,TGCGCCAGCAGCCAAGTTTGGACAGGGGGAGAAAAACTGTTTTTT
.,TRBJ1-2,TRBV7-9,.,CASSSSSGYTF,TGTGCCAGCAGCTCCTCTTCTGGCTACACCTTC
.,TRBJ2-5,TRBV5-1,.,CASSQWGLAFETQYF,TGCGCCAGCAGCCAGTGGGGGCTAGCGTTTGAGACCCAGTACTTC
.,TRBJ2-5,TRBV7-9,TRBD2,CASSLFGAGGQETQYF,TGTGCCAGCAGCTTATTCGGAGCGGGGGGCCAAGAGACCCAGTACTTC
.,TRBJ2-7,TRBV30,TRBD1,CAWIKRQGARYEQYF,TGTGCCTGGATAAAAAGACAGGGGGCAAGGTACGAGCAGTACTTC
.,TRBJ2-7,TRBV19,.,CASSIDLGYEQYF,TGTGCCAGTAGTATAGATCTGGGGTACGAGCAGTACTTC